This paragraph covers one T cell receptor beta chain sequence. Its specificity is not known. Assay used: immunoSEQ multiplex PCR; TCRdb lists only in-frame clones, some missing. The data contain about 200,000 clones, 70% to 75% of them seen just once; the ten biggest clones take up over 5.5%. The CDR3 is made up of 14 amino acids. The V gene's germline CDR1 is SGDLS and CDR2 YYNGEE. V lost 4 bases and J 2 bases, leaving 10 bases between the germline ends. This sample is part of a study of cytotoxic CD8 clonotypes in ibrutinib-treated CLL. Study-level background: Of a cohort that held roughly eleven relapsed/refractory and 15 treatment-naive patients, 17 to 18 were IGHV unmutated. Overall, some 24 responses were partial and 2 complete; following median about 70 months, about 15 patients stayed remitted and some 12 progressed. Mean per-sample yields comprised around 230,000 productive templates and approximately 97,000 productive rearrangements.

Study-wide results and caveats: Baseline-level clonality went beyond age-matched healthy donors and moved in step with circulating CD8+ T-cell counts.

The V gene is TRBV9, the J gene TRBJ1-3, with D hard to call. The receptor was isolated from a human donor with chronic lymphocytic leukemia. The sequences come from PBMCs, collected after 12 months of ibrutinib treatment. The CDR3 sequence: CASSYTTTGNTIYF. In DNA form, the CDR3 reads TGTGCCAGCAGCTACACAACAACTGGAAACACCATATATTTT.